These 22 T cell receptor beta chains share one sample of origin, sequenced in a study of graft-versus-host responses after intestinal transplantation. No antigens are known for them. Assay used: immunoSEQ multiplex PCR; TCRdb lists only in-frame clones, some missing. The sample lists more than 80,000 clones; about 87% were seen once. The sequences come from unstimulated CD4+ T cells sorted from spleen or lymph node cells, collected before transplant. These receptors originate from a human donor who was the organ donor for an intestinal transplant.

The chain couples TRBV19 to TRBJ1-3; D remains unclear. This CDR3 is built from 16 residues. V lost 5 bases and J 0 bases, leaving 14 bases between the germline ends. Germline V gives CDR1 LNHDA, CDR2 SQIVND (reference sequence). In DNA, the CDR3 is TGTGCCAGTAGTGCCCGAATGGACTTCTCTGGAAACACCATATATTTT. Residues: CASSARMDFSGNTIYF.

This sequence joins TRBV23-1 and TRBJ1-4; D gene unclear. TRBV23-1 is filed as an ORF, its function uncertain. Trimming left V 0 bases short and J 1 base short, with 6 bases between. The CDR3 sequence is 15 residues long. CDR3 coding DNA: TGCGCCAGCAGTCAATCGCGGGGAACTAATGAAAAACTGTTTTTT. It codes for CASSQSRGTNEKLFF.

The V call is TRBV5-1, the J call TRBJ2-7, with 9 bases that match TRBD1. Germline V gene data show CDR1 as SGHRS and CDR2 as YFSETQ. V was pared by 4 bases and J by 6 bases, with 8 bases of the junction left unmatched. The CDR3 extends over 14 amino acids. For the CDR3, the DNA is TGCGCCAGCAGCACCGCACAGGGGGCGCGCGAGCAGTACTTC. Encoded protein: CASSTAQGAREQYF.

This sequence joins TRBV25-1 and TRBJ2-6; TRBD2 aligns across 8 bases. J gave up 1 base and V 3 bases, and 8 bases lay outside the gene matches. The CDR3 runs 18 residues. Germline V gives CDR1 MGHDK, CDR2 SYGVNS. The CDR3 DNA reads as TGTGCCAGCAGTGACGGGGGGGAGGTGGGATCTGGGGCCAACGTCCTGACTTTC. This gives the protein CASSDGGEVGSGANVLTF. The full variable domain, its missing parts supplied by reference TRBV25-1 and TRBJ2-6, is EADIYQTPRYLVIGTGKKITLECSQTMGHDKMYWYQQDPGMELHLIHYSYGVNSTEKGDLSSESTVSRIRTEHFPLTLESARPSHTSQYLCASSDGGEVGSGANVLTFGAGSRLTVL.

The CDR3 reads CSVTSGGAGAQYF. The DNA of the CDR3 is TGCAGCGTGACTAGCGGGGGCGCGGGGGCCCAGTACTTC. The rearrangement links TRBV29-1 to TRBJ2-5; 12 bases agree with TRBD2. Germline trimming cut 6 bases from V and 9 bases from J; bases unmatched to any gene: 8. The CDR3 is 13 residues long. Germline V CDR1 and CDR2: SQVTM, ANQGSEA.

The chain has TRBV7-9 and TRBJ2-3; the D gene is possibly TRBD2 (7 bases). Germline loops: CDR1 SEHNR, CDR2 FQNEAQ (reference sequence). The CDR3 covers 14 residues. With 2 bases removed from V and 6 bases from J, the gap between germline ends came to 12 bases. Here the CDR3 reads CASSLFRGGDTQYF. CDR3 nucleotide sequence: TGTGCCAGCAGCTTATTCAGGGGAGGGGATACGCAGTATTTT.

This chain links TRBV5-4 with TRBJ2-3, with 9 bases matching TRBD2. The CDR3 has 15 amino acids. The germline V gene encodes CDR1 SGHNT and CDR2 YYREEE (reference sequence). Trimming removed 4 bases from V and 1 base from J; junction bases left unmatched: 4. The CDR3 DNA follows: TGTGCCAGCAGCCCTAGCGGGAAGGGCACAGATACGCAGTATTTT. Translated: CASSPSGKGTDTQYF.

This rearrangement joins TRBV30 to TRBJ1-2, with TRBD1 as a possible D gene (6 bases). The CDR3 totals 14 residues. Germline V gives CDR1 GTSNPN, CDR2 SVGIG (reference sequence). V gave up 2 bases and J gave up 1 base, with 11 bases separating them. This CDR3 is CAWSPGVINYGYTF. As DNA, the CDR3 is TGTGCCTGGAGTCCAGGGGTGATTAACTATGGCTACACCTTC.

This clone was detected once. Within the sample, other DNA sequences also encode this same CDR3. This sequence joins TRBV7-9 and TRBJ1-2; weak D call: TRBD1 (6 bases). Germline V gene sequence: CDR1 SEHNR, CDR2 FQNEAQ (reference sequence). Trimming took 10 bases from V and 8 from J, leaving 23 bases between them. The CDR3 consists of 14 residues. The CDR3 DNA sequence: TGTGCCACGCGACTAGCCGACAGGCTCGACGGCTACACCTTC. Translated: CATRLADRLDGYTF. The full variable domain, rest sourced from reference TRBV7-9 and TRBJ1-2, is DTGVSQNPRHKITKRGQNVTFRCDPISEHNRLYWYRQTLGQGPEFLTYFQNEAQLEKSRLLSDRFSAERPKGSFSTLEIQRTEQGDSAMYLCATRLADRLDGYTFGSGTRLTVV.

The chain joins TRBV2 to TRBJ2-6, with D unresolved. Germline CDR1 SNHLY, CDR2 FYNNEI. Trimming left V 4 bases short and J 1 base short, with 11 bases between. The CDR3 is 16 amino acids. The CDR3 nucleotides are TGTGCCAGCAGTGTTGAGTGGGCATCTGGGGCCAACGTCCTGACTTTC. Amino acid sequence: CASSVEWASGANVLTF.

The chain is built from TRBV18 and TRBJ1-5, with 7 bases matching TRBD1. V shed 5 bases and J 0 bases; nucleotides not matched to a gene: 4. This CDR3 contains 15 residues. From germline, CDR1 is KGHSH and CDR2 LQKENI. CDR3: CASSEQGHSNQPQHF. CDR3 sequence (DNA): TGTGCCAGCTCAGAACAGGGGCATAGCAATCAGCCCCAGCATTTT. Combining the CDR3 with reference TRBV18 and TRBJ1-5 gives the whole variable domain NAGVMQNPRHLVRRRGQEARLRCSPMKGHSHVYWYRQLPEEGLKFMVYLQKENIIDESGMPKERFSAEFPKEGPSILRIQQVVRGDSAAYFCASSEQGHSNQPQHFGDGTRLSIL.

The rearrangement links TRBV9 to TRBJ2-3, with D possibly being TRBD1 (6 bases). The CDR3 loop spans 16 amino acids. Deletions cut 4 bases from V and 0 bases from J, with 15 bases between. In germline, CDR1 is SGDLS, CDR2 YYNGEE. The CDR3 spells CASSPHGQSSTDTQYF. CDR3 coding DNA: TGTGCCAGCAGCCCCCATGGACAGAGCAGCACAGATACGCAGTATTTT.

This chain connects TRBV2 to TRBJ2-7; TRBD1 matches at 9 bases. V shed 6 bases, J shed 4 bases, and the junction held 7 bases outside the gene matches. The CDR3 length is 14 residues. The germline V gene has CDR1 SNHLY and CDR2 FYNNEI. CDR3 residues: CASRPQGARYEQYF. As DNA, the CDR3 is TGTGCCAGCAGACCACAGGGGGCTCGGTACGAGCAGTACTTC.

The CDR3 loop is CASSRGMEPQHF. The CDR3 bases are TGTGCCAGCTCCCGGGGAATGGAGCCCCAGCATTTT. V and J are TRBV28 and TRBJ1-5; no clear D. CDR1 is MDHEN, CDR2 SYDVKM, per germline. The CDR3 sequence is 12 residues long. Trimming stripped 8 bases from V and 8 bases from J, with 13 bases between.

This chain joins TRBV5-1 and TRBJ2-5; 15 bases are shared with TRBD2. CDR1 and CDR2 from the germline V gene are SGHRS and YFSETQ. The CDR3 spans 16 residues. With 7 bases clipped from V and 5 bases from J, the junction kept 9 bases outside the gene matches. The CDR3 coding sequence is TGCGCCAGCTTTCCGGGACTAGCGGGGGGCCGCGAGACCCAGTACTTC. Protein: CASFPGLAGGRETQYF.

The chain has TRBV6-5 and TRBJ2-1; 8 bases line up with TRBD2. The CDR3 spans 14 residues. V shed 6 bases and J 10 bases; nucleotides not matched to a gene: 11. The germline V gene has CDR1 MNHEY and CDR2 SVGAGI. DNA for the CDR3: TGTGCCAGCAGCTCGCAGGGGACTAGTAACGAGCAGTTCTTC. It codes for CASSSQGTSNEQFF.

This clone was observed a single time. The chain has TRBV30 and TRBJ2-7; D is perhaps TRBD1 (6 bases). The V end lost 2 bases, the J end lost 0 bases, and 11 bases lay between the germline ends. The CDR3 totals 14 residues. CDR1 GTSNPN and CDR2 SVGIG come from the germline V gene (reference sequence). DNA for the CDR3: TGTGCCTGGAGTCAAGACAGGAACTCCTACGAGCAGTACTTC. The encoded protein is CAWSQDRNSYEQYF.

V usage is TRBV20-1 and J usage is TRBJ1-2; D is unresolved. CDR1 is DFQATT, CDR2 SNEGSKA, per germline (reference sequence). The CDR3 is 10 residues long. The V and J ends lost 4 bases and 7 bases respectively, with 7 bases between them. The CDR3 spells CSATSSGYTF. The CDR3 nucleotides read TGCAGTGCTACCTCCAGTGGCTACACCTTC.

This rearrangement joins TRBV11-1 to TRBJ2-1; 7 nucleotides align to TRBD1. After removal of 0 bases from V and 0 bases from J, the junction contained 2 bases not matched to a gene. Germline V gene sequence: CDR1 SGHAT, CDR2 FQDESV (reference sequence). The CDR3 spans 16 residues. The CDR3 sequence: CASSLAGGHSYNEQFF. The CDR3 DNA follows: TGTGCCAGCAGCTTAGCAGGGGGCCACTCCTACAATGAGCAGTTCTTC.

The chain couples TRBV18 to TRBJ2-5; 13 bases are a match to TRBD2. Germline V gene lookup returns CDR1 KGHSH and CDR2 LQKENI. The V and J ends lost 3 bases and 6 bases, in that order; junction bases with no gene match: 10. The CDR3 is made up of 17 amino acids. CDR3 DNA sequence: TGTGCCAGCTCACCGCCTGTGACTAGCGGGAGGATAAAGACCCAGTACTTC. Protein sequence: CASSPPVTSGRIKTQYF.

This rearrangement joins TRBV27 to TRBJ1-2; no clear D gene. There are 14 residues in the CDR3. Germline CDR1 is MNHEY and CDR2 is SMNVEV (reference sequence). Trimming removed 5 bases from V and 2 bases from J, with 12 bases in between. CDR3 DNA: TGTGCCAGCAGTCCGAGGAGGGTAAACTATGGCTACACCTTC. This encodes CASSPRRVNYGYTF.

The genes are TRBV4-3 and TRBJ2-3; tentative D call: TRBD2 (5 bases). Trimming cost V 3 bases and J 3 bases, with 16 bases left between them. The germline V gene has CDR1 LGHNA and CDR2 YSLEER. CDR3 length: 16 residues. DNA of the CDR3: TGCGCCAGCAGCCAGGGTAGGCCCGGAGGTACAGATACGCAGTATTTT. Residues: CASSQGRPGGTDTQYF.